This T cell receptor beta chain was found in a study of blood T cell repertoires in COVID-19. Study overall: Spain, Italy and the United States supplied samples that represented acute and convalescent COVID-19. T cells, B-cell-depleted T cells, or PBMCs provided the cDNA or gDNA that served as material.

Trimming removed 5 bases from V and 2 bases from J; junction bases left unmatched: 7. The germline V gene encodes CDR1 SGHRS and CDR2 YFSETQ. CDR3 length: 15 amino acids. In the source study's methods: Researchers report that nucleated cell counts were estimated from reference gene primer amplification. Some clones are missing from TCRdb's copy, which holds only in-frame ones; the method was immunoSEQ multiplex PCR. V and J calls and clone size are copied from that table; D and trimming were computed from the DNA. The profile shows about 73,000 clones, approximately 89% of them singletons. Sequences were obtained from peripheral blood. J is TRBJ2-5 and V is TRBV5-1, with 9 bases identical to TRBD2. The origin of this receptor is a man at least 80 years old with acute or convalescent COVID-19. CDR3 nucleotide sequence: TGCGCCAGCAGTCCGGCGGGGGGGCAGCAAGAGACCCAGTACTTC. It yields the protein CASSPAGGQQETQYF.